Listed below are T cell receptor beta chains from one sample, sequenced in a study of cytomegalovirus exposure and HLA in healthy donors. TCRdb keeps only in-frame clones here, not all; method: immunoSEQ multiplex PCR. This repertoire shows 90,000 to 100,000 clones, about 70% found once; its top ten account for 1.2%. The sequenced sample consisted of PBMCs. The receptors stem from a female donor in good health and CMV-seronegative. Each CDR3 is given with its conserved first and last residue. D genes are given only for firm matches. Expanded clones get a size class; other rows say once, few or many, or leave the size out.

abundance	len	d_gene	j_gene	v_gene	CDR3nt	CDR3aa
few	16	.	TRBJ1-1	TRBV21-1	TGTGCCAGCAGCGTTGGGGACAGGGGTCTGTCCACTGAAGCTTTCTTT	CASSVGDRGLSTEAFF
once	16	TRBD1	TRBJ1-5	TRBV27	TGTGCCAGCAGTTCACTCCCTCCGGGACAGGTTCAGCCCCAGCATTTT	CASSSLPPGQVQPQHF
.	17	TRBD2	TRBJ2-3	TRBV15	TGTGCCACCAGCCGAGGACTAGCGGGAGGCAGCACAGATACGCAGTATTTT	CATSRGLAGGSTDTQYF
.	13	.	TRBJ1-1	TRBV4-1	TGCGCCAGCAGCGTACAGGAGAACACTGAAGCTTTCTTT	CASSVQENTEAFF
.	14	TRBD2	TRBJ2-7	TRBV10-2	TGCGCCAGCAGTGAGCGGGGGGTCTCCTACGAGCAGTACTTC	CASSERGVSYEQYF
.	14	.	TRBJ2-7	TRBV18	TGTGCCAGCTCCCGGGTGGAGGGTTCTTACGAGCAGTACTTC	CASSRVEGSYEQYF
once	15	TRBD1	TRBJ2-1	TRBV5-6	TGTGCCAGCAGCTTGGCCCCGACAGGGGACAATGAGCAGTTCTTC	CASSLAPTGDNEQFF
.	13	.	TRBJ2-3	TRBV30	TGTGCCTGGAAACGGGGAAGCACAGATACGCAGTATTTT	CAWKRGSTDTQYF
few	13	.	TRBJ1-2	TRBV7-9	TGTGCCAGCAGCTTCGCGGGCTACTATGGCTACACCTTC	CASSFAGYYGYTF
once	14	.	TRBJ1-4	TRBV2	TGTGCCAGCAGTGAGGAACAAGAGGGCGAAAAACTGTTTTTT	CASSEEQEGEKLFF
.	16	.	TRBJ2-3	TRBV11-2	TGTGCCAGCAGCTTAGAGCTAGCTGAGGGAACAGATACGCAGTATTTT	CASSLELAEGTDTQYF
.	15	TRBD2	TRBJ2-5	TRBV5-1	TGCGCCAGCAGTACTAGCGGGGGGGGCCAAGAGACCCAGTACTTC	CASSTSGGGQETQYF
.	14	.	TRBJ1-5	TRBV25-1	TGTGCCAGCAGTGAAGGTAGCTGGAATCAGCCCCAGCATTTT	CASSEGSWNQPQHF
.	14	.	TRBJ2-1	TRBV30	TGTGCCTGGAGTGTAGCGTCAAATATAAATGAGCAGTTCTTC	CAWSVASNINEQFF
.	16	TRBD1	TRBJ2-1	TRBV27	TGTGCCAGCAGTCCCGCTTGGGACAGGGGGCTCAATGAGCAGTTCTTC	CASSPAWDRGLNEQFF
few	14	.	TRBJ2-2	TRBV6-4	TGTGCCAGCAGTGACTCGACTGGCACCGGGGAGCTGTTTTTT	CASSDSTGTGELFF
few	17	TRBD2	TRBJ2-1	TRBV30	TGTGCCTGGAGTGTACGGACTAGCGGGAGAGGTCCTAATGAGCAGTTCTTC	CAWSVRTSGRGPNEQFF
.	16	.	TRBJ2-3	TRBV7-2	TGTGCCAGCAGCTTAGTGGGGATTGGACTCACAGATACGCAGTATTTT	CASSLVGIGLTDTQYF
few	15	TRBD2	TRBJ2-7	TRBV27	TGTGCAGCAAGGAGAGGTAGCGGGACGCCTTGGGAGCAGTACTTC	CAARRGSGTPWEQYF
.	16	TRBD2	TRBJ2-7	TRBV5-6	TGTGCCAGCAGCTTGCGTCTGGGACTAGCGGCTTACGAGCAGTACTTC	CASSLRLGLAAYEQYF
.	12	.	TRBJ1-1	TRBV30	TGTGCCTGGAGTCTAGGGCAGGGTGAAGCTTTCTTT	CAWSLGQGEAFF